This is a list of T cell receptor beta chains from one sample in a study of neoadjuvant anti-PD-1 for oral cavity cancer. The method was immunoSEQ multiplex PCR; TCRdb's version includes in-frame clones alone and lacks a portion of them. The repertoire consists of 14,000 or so clones, with 70% to 75% occurring once and the leading ten covering just under 3%. This specimen consisted of PBMCs, obtained after nivolumab (anti-PD-1) treatment. These receptor sequences come from a person aged 40-85 years with oral cavity squamous cell carcinoma. Both conserved end residues are part of each CDR3.

J gene | V gene | CDR3 protein
TRBJ2-1 | TRBV5-1 | CASSLPETSEQFF
TRBJ2-6 | TRBV4-1 | CASSGGRAQISGANVLTF
TRBJ2-1 | TRBV11-2 | CASSLEAGDFNEQFF
TRBJ1-1 | TRBV11-2 | CASSLGRATEAFF
TRBJ1-1 | TRBV6-1 | CAGGITGGTEAFF
TRBJ2-3 | TRBV25-1 | CASSEGDRGGSDTQYF
TRBJ1-5 | TRBV28 | CASSWGTLNQPQHF
TRBJ1-2 | TRBV30 | CAHWSGTYGYTF
TRBJ2-1 | TRBV11-2 | CASGSSYNEQFF
TRBJ2-7 | TRBV27 | CASSLGGTSGRPPYEQYF
TRBJ2-2 | TRBV7-9 | CASSPDTGELFF
TRBJ2-3 | TRBV5-1 | CASSRTSGSTDTQYF
TRBJ2-3 | TRBV6-1 | CASRPRGTDTQYF
TRBJ2-7 | TRBV27 | CASSWATSGEAYEQYF
TRBJ2-5 | TRBV5-6 | CASSLSQETQYF
TRBJ1-5 | TRBV10-2 | CASSDRSNQPQHF
TRBJ2-1 | TRBV6-1 | CASSEFYVEQFF
TRBJ2-1 | TRBV9 | CASSVWDRGAGSRNEQFF
TRBJ1-5 | TRBV6-5 | CASGVRGNQPQHF
TRBJ1-2 | TRBV6-5 | CASTQGYGYTF
TRBJ1-2 | TRBV27 | CASSSGSYYGYTF
TRBJ2-3 | TRBV11-2 | CASSLGGRGDTQYF
TRBJ1-5 | TRBV6-6 | CASSADGGNQPQHF
TRBJ1-5 | TRBV30 | CAWSGDRGDDQPQHF
TRBJ1-1 | TRBV30 | CAWSGPYTEAFF
TRBJ2-5 | TRBV5-6 | CASSGPRQGLGTQYF
TRBJ2-7 | TRBV9 | CASSPTGIGHSEQYF
TRBJ1-1 | TRBV6-1 | CASSEVRGNTEAFF
TRBJ2-7 | TRBV28 | CASSLDRPYEQYF
TRBJ2-3 | TRBV15 | CATSRTSGWTDTQYF
TRBJ1-2 | TRBV9 | CASSVGGGGGFGYTF
TRBJ2-3 | TRBV4-1 | CASSQATSGTDTQYF
TRBJ2-3 | TRBV19 | CASSIGNSGRGHTQYF
TRBJ2-7 | TRBV6-6 | CASSSNDRGGYEQYF
TRBJ2-3 | TRBV5-1 | CASSLEPGSDTQYF
TRBJ1-4 | TRBV2 | CASSVDSNANEKLFF
TRBJ2-5 | TRBV7-8 | CASSLVLAPETQYF
TRBJ2-3 | TRBV9 | CASSSGQGRGTDTQYF
TRBJ2-7 | TRBV27 | CASSPSDPDRLTYPRSYEQYF
TRBJ2-7 | TRBV2 | CASKRTGPLYEQYF
TRBJ2-7 | TRBV28 | CASSNQRTGVF
TRBJ2-3 | TRBV20-1 | CSAGERDTQYF
TRBJ1-2 | TRBV19 | CASSIFRRPIGGYTF
TRBJ1-2 | TRBV20-1 | CSAPLTDGYTF
TRBJ2-3 | TRBV7-9 | CASSLAGRVDTQYF